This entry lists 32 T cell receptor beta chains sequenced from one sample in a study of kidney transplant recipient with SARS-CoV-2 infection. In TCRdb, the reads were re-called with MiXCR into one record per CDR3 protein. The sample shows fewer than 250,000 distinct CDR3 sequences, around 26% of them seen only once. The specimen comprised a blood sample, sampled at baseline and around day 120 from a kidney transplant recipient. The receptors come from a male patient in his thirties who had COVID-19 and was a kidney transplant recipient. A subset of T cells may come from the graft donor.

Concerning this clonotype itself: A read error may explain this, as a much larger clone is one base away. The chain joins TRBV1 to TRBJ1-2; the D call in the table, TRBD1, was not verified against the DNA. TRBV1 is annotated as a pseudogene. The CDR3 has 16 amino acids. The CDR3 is CTSGIRQGARKYGHTF. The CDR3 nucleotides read TGCACCAGCGGAATCAGACAGGGGGCCCGAAAATATGGCCACACCTTC.

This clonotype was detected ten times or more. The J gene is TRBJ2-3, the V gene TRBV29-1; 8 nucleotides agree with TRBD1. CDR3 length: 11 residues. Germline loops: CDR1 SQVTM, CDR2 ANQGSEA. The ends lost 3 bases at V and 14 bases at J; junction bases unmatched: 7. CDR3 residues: CSVERQGHTYF. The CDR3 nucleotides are TGCAGCGTTGAGAGACAGGGGCACACGTATTTT.

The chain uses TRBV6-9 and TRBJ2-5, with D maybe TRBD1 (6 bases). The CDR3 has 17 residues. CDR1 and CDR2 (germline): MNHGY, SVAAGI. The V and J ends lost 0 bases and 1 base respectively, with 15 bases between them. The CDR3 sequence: CASSYSGGQGPQETQYF. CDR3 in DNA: TGTGCCAGCAGTTATTCGGGTGGGCAGGGGCCCCAAGAGACCCAGTACTTC.

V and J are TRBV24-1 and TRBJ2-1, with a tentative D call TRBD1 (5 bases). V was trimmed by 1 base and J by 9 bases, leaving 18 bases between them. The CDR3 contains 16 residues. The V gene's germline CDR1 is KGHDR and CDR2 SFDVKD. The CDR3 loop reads CATSDFSHDQGGEQFF. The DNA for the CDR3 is TGTGCCACCAGTGATTTTAGCCATGATCAGGGTGGTGAGCAGTTCTTC.

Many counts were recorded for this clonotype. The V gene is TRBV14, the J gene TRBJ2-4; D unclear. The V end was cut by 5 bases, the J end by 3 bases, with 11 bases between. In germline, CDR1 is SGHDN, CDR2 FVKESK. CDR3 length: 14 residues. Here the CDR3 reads CASSTTRFKNIQYF. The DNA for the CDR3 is TGTGCCAGCAGCACGACCAGATTCAAAAACATTCAGTACTTC.

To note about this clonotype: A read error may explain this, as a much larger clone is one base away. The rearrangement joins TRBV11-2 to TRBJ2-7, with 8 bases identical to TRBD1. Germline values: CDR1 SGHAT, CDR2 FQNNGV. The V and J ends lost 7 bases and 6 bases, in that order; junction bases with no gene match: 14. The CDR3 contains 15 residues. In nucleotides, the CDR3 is TGTGCCAGCATCCCAGGGGGACAGACAGGGGTCGAGCAGTACTTC. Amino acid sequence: CASIPGGQTGVEQYF.

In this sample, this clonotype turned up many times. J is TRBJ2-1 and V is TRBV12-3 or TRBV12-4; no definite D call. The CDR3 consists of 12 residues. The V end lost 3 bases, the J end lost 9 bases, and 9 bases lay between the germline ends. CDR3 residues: CASSFRRLEQFF. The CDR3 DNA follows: TGTGCCAGCAGTTTTCGTCGCCTTGAGCAGTTCTTC.

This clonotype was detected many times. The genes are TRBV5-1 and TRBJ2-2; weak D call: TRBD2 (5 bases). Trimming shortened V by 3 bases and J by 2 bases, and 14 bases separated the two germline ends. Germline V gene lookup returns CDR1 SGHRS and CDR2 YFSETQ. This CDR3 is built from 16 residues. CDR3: CASSSRTQENTGELFF. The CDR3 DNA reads TGCGCCAGCAGCTCGCGGACTCAAGAAAACACCGGGGAGCTGTTTTTT. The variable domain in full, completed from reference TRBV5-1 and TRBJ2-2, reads KAGVTQTPRYLIKTRGQQVTLSCSPISGHRSVSWYQQTPGQGLQFLFEYFSETQRNKGNFPGRFSGRQFSNSRSEMNVSTLELGDSALYLCASSSRTQENTGELFFGEGSRLTVL.

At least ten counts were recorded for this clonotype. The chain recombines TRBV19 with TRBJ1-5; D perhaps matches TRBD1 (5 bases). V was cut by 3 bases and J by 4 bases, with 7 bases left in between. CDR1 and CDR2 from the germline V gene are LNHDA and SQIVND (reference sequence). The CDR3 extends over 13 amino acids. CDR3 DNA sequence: TGTGCCAGTAGTATCAGGGTTAATCAGCCCCAGCATTTT. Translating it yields CASSIRVNQPQHF.

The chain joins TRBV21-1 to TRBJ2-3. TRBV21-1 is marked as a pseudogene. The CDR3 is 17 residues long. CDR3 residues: CVSSATLATVMQDTQYF. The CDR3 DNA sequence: TGTGTCAGCAGTGCTACTTTAGCTACAGTCATGCAAGATACGCAGTATTTT.

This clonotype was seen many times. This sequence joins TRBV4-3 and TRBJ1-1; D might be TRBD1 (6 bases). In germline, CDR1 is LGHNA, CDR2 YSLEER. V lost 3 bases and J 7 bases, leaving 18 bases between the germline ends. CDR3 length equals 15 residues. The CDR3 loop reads CASSHSVGGRGEAFF. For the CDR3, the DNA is TGCGCCAGCAGCCACTCGGTTGGGGGGCGAGGTGAAGCTTTCTTT.

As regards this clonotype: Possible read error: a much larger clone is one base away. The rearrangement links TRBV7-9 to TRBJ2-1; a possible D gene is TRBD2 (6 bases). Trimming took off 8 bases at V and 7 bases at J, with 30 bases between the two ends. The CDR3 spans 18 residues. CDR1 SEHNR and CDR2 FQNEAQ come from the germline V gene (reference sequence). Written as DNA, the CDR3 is TGTGCCAGCGGCTCCCCAGGGAGCGGGCCTGCTGGATTGAATGAGCAGTTCTTC. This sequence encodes CASGSPGSGPAGLNEQFF.

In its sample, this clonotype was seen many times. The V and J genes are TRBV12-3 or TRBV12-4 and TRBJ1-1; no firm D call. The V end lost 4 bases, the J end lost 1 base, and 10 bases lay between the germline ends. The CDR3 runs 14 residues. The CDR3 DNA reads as TGTGCCAGCAGTTGGGGTCGAGGGAACACTGAAGCTTTCTTT. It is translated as CASSWGRGNTEAFF.

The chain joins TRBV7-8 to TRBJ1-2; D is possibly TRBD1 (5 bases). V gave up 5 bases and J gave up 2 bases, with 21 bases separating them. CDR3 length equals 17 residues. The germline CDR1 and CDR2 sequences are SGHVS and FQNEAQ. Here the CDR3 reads CASSPYRLPLGNYGYTF. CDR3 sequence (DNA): TGTGCCAGCAGCCCGTACAGGTTACCTCTTGGGAACTATGGCTACACCTTC.

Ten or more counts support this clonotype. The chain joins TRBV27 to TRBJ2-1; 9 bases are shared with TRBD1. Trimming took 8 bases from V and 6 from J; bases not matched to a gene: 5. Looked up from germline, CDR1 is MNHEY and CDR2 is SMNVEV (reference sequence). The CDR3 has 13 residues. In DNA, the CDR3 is TGTGCCAGCTGTACAGGGGGCATCAATGAGCAGTTCTTC. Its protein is CASCTGGINEQFF.

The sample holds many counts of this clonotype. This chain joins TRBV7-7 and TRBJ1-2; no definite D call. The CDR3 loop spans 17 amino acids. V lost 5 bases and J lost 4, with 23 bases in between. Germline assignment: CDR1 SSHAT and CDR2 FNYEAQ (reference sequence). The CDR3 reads CASSGGTKCRKTYGYTF. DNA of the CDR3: TGTGCCAGCAGCGGTGGTACTAAGTGCCGAAAGACCTATGGCTACACCTTC.

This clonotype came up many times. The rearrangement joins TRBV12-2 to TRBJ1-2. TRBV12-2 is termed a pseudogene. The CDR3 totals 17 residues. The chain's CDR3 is CASRLKMTPRKTYGYTF. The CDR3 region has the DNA TGTGCAAGTCGCCTCAAGATGACTCCACGAAAGACCTATGGCTACACCTTC.

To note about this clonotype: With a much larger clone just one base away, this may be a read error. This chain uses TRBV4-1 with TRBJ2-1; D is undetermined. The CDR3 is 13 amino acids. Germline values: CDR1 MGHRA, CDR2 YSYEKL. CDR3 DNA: TGCGCCGGCAGCCAAGCACCATACAATGAGCAGTTCTTC. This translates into CAGSQAPYNEQFF.

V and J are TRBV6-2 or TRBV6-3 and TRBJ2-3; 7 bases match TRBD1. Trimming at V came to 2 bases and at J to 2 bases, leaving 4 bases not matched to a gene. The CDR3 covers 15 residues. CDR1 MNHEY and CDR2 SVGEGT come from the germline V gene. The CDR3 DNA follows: TGTGCCAGCAGTTACGGGACAGAAGCCACAGATACGCAGTATTTT. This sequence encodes CASSYGTEATDTQYF.

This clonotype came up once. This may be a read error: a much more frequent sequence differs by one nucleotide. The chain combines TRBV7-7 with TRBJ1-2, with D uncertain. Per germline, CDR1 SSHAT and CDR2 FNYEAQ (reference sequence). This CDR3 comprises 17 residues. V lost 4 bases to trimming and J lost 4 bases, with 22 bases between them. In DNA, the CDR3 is TGTGCCAGCAGCTCAGAGCGTAAGTGCCGAAGGACCTATGGCTACACCTTC. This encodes CASSSERKCRRTYGYTF.

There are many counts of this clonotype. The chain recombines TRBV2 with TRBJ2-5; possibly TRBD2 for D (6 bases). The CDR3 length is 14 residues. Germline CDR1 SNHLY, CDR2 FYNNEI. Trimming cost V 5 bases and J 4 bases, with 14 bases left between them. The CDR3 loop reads CASSSPVGGETQYF. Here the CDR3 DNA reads TGTGCCAGCAGTTCCCCGGTGGGGGGAGAGACCCAGTACTTC.

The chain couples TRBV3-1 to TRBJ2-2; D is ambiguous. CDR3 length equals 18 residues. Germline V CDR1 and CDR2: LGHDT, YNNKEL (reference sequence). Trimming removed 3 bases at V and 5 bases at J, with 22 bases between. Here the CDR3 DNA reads TGTGCCAGCAGCCAGATCTGTCCCGTTTCAGGCTTGACCGGGGAGCTGTTTTTT. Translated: CASSQICPVSGLTGELFF.

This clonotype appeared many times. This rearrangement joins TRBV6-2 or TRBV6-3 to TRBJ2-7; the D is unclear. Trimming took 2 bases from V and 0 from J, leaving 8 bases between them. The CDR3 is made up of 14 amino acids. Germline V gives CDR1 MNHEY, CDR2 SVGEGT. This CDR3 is CASSYEESSYEQYF. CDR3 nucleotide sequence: TGTGCCAGCAGTTACGAGGAAAGCTCCTACGAGCAGTACTTC.

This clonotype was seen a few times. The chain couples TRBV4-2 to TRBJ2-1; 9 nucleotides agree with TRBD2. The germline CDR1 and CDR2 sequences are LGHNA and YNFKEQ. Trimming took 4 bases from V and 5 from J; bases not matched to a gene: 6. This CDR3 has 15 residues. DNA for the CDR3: TGTGCCAGCAGCCCGTGGGCTAGCGGGAACAATGAGCAGTTCTTC. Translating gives CASSPWASGNNEQFF.

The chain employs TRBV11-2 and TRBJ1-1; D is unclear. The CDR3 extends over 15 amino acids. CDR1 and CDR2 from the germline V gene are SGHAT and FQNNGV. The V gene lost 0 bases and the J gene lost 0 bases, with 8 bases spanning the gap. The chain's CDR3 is CASSLEVRLNTEAFF. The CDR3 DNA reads TGTGCCAGCAGCTTAGAAGTGCGCCTGAACACTGAAGCTTTCTTT.

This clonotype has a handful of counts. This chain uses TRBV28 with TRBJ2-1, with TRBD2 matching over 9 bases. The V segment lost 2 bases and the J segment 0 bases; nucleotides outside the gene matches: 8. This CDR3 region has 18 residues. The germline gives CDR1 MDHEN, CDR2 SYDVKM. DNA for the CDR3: TGTGCCAGCAGTTTAGTGGCGGGAGGGCCGAGCTCCTACAATGAGCAGTTCTTC. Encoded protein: CASSLVAGGPSSYNEQFF.

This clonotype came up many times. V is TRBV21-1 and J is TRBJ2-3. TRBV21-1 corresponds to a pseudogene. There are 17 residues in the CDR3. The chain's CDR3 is CASSNTVATVMQDTQYF. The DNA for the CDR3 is TGTGCCAGCAGTAACACCGTAGCTACAGTCATGCAAGATACGCAGTATTTT.

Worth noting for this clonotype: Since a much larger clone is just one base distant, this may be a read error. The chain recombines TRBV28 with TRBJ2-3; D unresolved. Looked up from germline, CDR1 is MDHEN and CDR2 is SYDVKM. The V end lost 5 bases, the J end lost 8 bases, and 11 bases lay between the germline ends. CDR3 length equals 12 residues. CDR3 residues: CASSQRPVTQYF. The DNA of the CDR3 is TGTGCCAGCAGTCAACGACCAGTTACGCAGTATTTT.

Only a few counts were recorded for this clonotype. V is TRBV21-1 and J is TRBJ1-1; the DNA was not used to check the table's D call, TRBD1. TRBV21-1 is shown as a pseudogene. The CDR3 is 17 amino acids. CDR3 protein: CASRGTTSQGKNTEAFF. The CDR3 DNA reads TGTGCCAGCAGAGGTACAACTTCTCAGGGTAAAAACACTGAAGCTTTCTTT.

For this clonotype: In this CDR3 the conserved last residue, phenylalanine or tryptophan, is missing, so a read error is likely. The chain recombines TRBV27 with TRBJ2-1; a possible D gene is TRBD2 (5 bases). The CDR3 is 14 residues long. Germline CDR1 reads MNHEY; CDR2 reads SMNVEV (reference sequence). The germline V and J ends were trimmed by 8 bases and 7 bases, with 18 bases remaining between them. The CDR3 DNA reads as TGTGCCAGCCAGGTGACGCGGGTTTTGAATGAGCAGTTCTCC. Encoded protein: CASQVTRVLNEQFS.

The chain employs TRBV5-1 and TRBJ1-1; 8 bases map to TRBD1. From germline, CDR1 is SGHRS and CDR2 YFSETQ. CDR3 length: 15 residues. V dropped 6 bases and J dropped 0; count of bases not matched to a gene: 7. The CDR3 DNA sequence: TGCGCCAGCACCGATAACAGGGGGATGAACACTGAAGCTTTCTTT. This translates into CASTDNRGMNTEAFF.

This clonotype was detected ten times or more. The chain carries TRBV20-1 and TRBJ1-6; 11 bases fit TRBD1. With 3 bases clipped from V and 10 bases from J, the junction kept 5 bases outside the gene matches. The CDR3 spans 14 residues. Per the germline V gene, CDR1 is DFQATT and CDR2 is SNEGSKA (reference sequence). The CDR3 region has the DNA TGCAGTGCTAGTCGGACAGGGGGCTACTCACCCCTCCACTTT. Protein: CSASRTGGYSPLHF.